The subject of this entry is one TCR beta chain. This clonotype appeared many times. There is no known antigen for this receptor. No much larger clone is present one base from it, and per-base qualities are unavailable. Receptor libraries were prepared by 5' RACE. The listed sequencing device is NextSeq 500. The TCR library protocol attached a unique molecular identifier to each TCR cDNA molecule to allow correction of PCR and sequencing errors. In the source study's methods: Decombinator tools were used for TCR identification, UMI-based error correction and CDR3 extraction. Expanded TCRs were defined as those above a frequency of 2 per 1,000, corresponding to the top 1% of the tumor frequency distribution. Renyi diversity was calculated using the R vegan package after each repertoire was subsampled 100 times to 5,000 TCRs. CDR3 similarity networks were constructed using string-kernel similarity of amino acid triplets, with links drawn between CDR3s whose pairwise similarity was above 0.82. In-frame beta chains were kept once TCRdb had trimmed the public reads at Q25 with fastp and called clones with MiXCR. When rows share a CDR3 protein, they turn into one entry using the most common DNA and genes. The authors' filters were not applied to this entry. This sample holds 40,000 to 45,000 distinct CDR3 sequences; roughly 15% were observed only once. 50% to 70% of the sample is held by the ten biggest clonotypes.

The data belong to a study of spatial heterogeneity in lung cancer (dated by TCRdb to about 2019). Describing the broader study: More beta-chain than alpha-chain transcripts were consistently detected, likely reflecting higher beta-chain transcript abundance. In the raw uncorrected reads, each unique combination of TCR and UMI appeared on average more than ten times. TCR alpha and beta repertoires were quantitatively compared across multiple tumor regions, matched nontumor lung and blood in non-small cell lung cancer. TCR repertoire features were related to nonsynonymous mutation counts determined by whole-exome sequencing of tumor tissue. At surgery, 200 or so tumor regions, roughly 62 matched nontumor lung samples and some 54 PBMC samples were TCR-sequenced for both alpha and beta chains. The study at large found these results: Additional single-cell paired TCR alpha and beta sequencing was considered necessary to confirm, at a functional level, the hypothesis that regional TCRs recognize regional mutations. Ubiquitous expanded tumor TCRs were found in blood more often at tumor resection than at routine follow-up.

What the time point label conveys for this sample: sample taken at primary tumor resection. Donors were under 95 patients with early-stage, untreated non-small cell lung cancer from the lung TRACERx cohort. TCR sequencing used whole RNA extracted from tumor and nontumor lung tissue, or from cryopreserved PBMC samples, without cell sorting. Patients were selected for TCR sequencing only if sufficient RNA was available from at least two tumor regions. This clonotype was obtained from a male donor with early-stage non-small cell lung cancer. Here the sequenced sample was PBMCs, taken at surgery.

CDR3 protein: CASSEQTTDTQYF. The DNA sequence is TGTGCCAGCAGTGAACAAACCACAGATACGCAGTATTTT. The chain employs TRBV2 and TRBJ2-3; no D gene call is confident. V sheds 2 bases and J sheds 2 bases, leaving 5 bases between their ends. CDR1 is given as SNHLY and CDR2 as FYNNEI, both from the germline V gene. CDR3 length: 13 amino acids, cysteine to phenylalanine. The CDR3 DNA has 39 bases and is translated from base 1.